This TCR beta chain comes out of a study of T cell responses to AZD1222 COVID-19 vaccine (dated by TCRdb to the early 2020s). For the study in its entirety: AZD1222 recipients whose second dose came at about 4 weeks and those whose second dose came at about 12 weeks were combined into one group, since spike-specific TCR depth and breadth did not differ between the two schedules. A total of about 230 trial participants underwent TCR sequencing, of whom approximately 210 received two doses of AZD1222 and some 26 received two doses of the MenACWY control vaccine. Trial participants were enrolled into age subgroups of 18-55, 56-69 and 70-plus years, which contained approximately 150, 28 and 58 TCR-sequenced participants, respectively.

The paper's findings and limits, for the study overall: Most participants were white British and females outnumbered males, and the authors suggested that clonal diversity may have been underestimated. Epitopes outside the regions mutated in the B.1.351 and B.1.1.7 variants were reportedly recognized by nearly half of the unique spike-specific TCRs. No day 14 peak-response samples were available, so repertoires were characterized only after the peak T cell response. Only five to seven AZD1222 recipients were SARS-CoV-2 seropositive at baseline, limiting conclusions about previously exposed vaccinees. The vaccine-associated CD4 TCRs covered the entire spike protein, and the dominant responses fell in regions 160-218 and 743-854. After two AZD1222 doses, spike-specific TCR breadth and depth were significantly higher than at day 0 and than in MenACWY recipients. The 56-69-year group was small, and its depth increase did not reach significance, likely because of low power.

The CDR3 holds 14 amino acids from the cysteine to the phenylalanine. Left in the record is the CDR3 DNA by itself, 42 bases read in frame from the first base. The V end loses 0 bases and the J end loses 4 bases, and a stretch of 10 bases separates them. As encoded in the germline V gene, CDR1 is SGHRS while CDR2 is YFSETQ. Worth noting for this clone: Its recognized antigen is unknown. No much larger clone is present one base from it, and per-base qualities are unavailable.

According to the study, the label for this sample's time point signals: baseline before first vaccination. Samples from vaccinated people were obtained from the UK trials COV001 and COV002, which included a single-blind randomized controlled phase 2/3 trial of AZD1222 (ChAdOx1 nCoV-19) in healthy adults. Trial participant PBMC samples were collected at day 0 and day 28 after the second dose for TCRbeta chain sequencing. The CDR3 regions of human TCRbeta chains were subjected to immunosequencing. From the authors' description of their analysis: TCRs in the repertoires were matched against a reference library of SARS-CoV-2-specific TCRs that had been generated with the MIRA antigen-specificity platform. Breadth meant the fraction of unique TCRs that were SARS-CoV-2-associated, whereas depth meant the fraction of total T cells that were SARS-CoV-2-associated. Using the MIRA data, each spike-specific TCR was mapped to the spike region that the TCR reacts to and placed in a CD4 or CD8 class. Log10-transformed breadth and depth values were compared by one-way ANOVA with Sidak's multiple comparisons tests. Drawn from immuneACCESS, this table holds only the in-frame rearrangements with V and J called that TCRdb kept. Clones are partly lost; checked studies trace under half to an unresolved V gene and leave the rest unexplained. V, J and clone size were drawn from that table, and D and trimming were deduced from the DNA. The sample data list some 80,000 clones, and roughly nine tenths of these were observed just once. The ten largest account for approximately 7% of the sample.

The receptor's source is an adult in good health. The sequence is built from TRBV5-1 and TRBJ1-1; the D gene cannot be named for sure. The sequences come from peripheral blood, collected on day 0 of AZD1222 vaccination. CDR3 protein: CASSLDWGGTEAFF. DNA sequence: TGCGCCAGCAGCTTGGATTGGGGTGGCACTGAAGCTTTCTTT.